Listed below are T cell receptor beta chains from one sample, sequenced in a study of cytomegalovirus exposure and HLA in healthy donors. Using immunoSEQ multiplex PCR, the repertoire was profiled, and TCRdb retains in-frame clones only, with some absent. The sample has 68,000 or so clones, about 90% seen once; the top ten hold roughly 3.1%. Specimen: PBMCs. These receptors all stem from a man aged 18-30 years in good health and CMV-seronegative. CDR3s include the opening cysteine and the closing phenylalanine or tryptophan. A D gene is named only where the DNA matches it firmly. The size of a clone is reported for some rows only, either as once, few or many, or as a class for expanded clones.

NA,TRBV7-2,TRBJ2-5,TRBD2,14,CASSLGLVPETQYF,TGTGCCAGCAGCCTGGGACTAGTTCCAGAGACCCAGTACTTC
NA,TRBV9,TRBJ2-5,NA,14,CASSVGGDQETQYF,TGTGCCAGCAGCGTAGGAGGAGACCAAGAGACCCAGTACTTC
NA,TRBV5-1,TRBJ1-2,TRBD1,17,CASSPTGQDRANYGYTF,TGCGCCAGCAGCCCGACTGGGCAGGACAGGGCTAACTATGGCTACACCTTC
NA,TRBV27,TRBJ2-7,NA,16,CASSPLRAGPTYEQYF,TGTGCCAGCAGTCCCCTACGGGCGGGGCCAACCTACGAGCAGTACTTC
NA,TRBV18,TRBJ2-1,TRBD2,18,CASSPHPIRLAAVNEQFF,TGTGCCAGCTCACCTCATCCTATACGACTAGCGGCTGTAAATGAGCAGTTCTTC
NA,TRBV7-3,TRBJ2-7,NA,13,CASSQSPGARFQF,TGTGCCAGCAGCCAGAGTCCAGGGGCCAGGTTCCAGTTC
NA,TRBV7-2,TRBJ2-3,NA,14,CASSPPTETDTQYF,TGTGCCAGCAGCCCACCGACAGAGACAGATACGCAGTATTTT
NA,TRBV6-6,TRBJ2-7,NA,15,CASSYSIQGTYEQYF,TGTGCCAGCAGTTACTCGATCCAGGGAACCTACGAGCAGTACTTC
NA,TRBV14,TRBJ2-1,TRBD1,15,CASRGGTGSRNEQFF,TGTGCCAGCAGGGGAGGGACAGGGTCCCGCAATGAGCAGTTCTTC
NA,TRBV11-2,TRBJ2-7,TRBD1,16,CASSSYRDRVGYEQYF,TGTGCCAGCAGCTCATATCGGGACAGGGTTGGCTACGAGCAGTACTTC
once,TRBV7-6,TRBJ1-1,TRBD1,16,CASSRQGGNMNTEAFF,TGTGCCAGCAGCCGACAGGGTGGAAACATGAACACTGAAGCTTTCTTT
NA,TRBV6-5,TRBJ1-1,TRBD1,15,CASSYYGTGGTEAFF,TGTGCCAGCAGTTACTACGGTACAGGGGGCACTGAAGCTTTCTTT
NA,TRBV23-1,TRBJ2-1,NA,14,CASSQSRPGNEQFF,TGCGCCAGCAGTCAATCGAGGCCGGGGAATGAGCAGTTCTTC
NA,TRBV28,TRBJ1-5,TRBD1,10,CASGGQPQHF,TGTGCCTCAGGGGGTCAGCCCCAGCATTTT
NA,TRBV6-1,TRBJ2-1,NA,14,CASSEALADNEQFF,TGTGCCAGCAGTGAAGCCCTAGCAGACAATGAGCAGTTCTTC
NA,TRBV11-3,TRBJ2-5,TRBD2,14,CASSSSTSGITQYF,TGTGCCAGCAGCTCATCGACTAGCGGGATTACCCAGTACTTC